Below are 14 T cell receptor beta chains sequenced from a single sample in a study of beta chain features in type 1 diabetes. The isolated RNA, all of it, was reverse transcribed, so expressed TCRB transcripts were what got sequenced. This table comes from immunoSEQ multiplex PCR, and its TCRdb copy is limited to in-frame clones, with some not included. The data contain around 340,000 clones, roughly 8% of them singletons. Sequencing was carried out using central memory CD4+ T cells from blood. The receptors were gathered from a woman between 18 and 29 years old in good health.

This clone was counted many times. The chain combines TRBV28 with TRBJ1-5; D gene unclear. The germline V gene has CDR1 MDHEN and CDR2 SYDVKM. This CDR3 has 14 amino acids. V was pared by 5 bases and J by 4 bases, with 12 bases between. The CDR3 sequence: CASSTALRNQPQHF. The CDR3, as DNA: TGTGCCAGCAGTACAGCCCTTAGGAATCAGCCCCAGCATTTT.

This chain uses TRBV5-1 with TRBJ2-7; a weak D match, TRBD1 (5 bases). The CDR3 length is 13 residues. The V gene lost 4 bases and the J gene lost 2 bases, with 10 bases spanning the gap. Looked up from germline, CDR1 is SGHRS and CDR2 is YFSETQ. The CDR3 coding sequence is TGCGCCAGCAGCGTAGACAGTGCCTACGAGCAGTACTTC. Protein: CASSVDSAYEQYF.

There are a few counts of this clone. The chain uses TRBV5-1 and TRBJ2-7, with D possibly TRBD2 on 6 matching bases. CDR3 length: 15 amino acids. The V gene's germline CDR1 is SGHRS and CDR2 YFSETQ. Between the trimmed V and J ends, which lost 6 bases and 0 bases, there was a span of 16 bases. Here the CDR3 DNA reads TGCGCCAGCAAAATCGGCGGGACCTACTCCTACGAGCAGTACTTC. This gives the protein CASKIGGTYSYEQYF. The entire variable domain, with the rest obtained from reference TRBV5-1 and TRBJ2-7, is as follows: KAGVTQTPRYLIKTRGQQVTLSCSPISGHRSVSWYQQTPGQGLQFLFEYFSETQRNKGNFPGRFSGRQFSNSRSEMNVSTLELGDSALYLCASKIGGTYSYEQYFGPGTRLTVT.

The table lists this clone with a few counts. The J gene is TRBJ2-1, the V gene TRBV7-8; 7 bases align to TRBD1. Trimming removed 5 bases from V and 4 bases from J; junction bases left unmatched: 11. The V gene's germline CDR1 is SGHVS and CDR2 FQNEAQ. CDR3 length equals 16 residues. The CDR3 region is CASSPLPDRAYNEQFF. The CDR3 region has the DNA TGTGCCAGCAGCCCCCTCCCAGACAGGGCATACAATGAGCAGTTCTTC. Full variable domain (remainder filled in from reference TRBV7-8 and TRBJ2-1): GAGVSQSPRYKVAKRGQDVALRCDPISGHVSLFWYQQALGQGPEFLTYFQNEAQLDKSGLPSDRFFAERPEGSVSTLKIQRTQQEDSAVYLCASSPLPDRAYNEQFFGPGTRLTVL.

This clone turned up a few times. The chain couples TRBV28 to TRBJ2-5; 7 bases are shared with TRBD2. This CDR3 contains 13 residues. Germline values: CDR1 MDHEN, CDR2 SYDVKM. V gave up 5 bases and J gave up 2 bases; unmatched junction bases: 2. CDR3 residues: CASSPGLQETQYF. CDR3 sequence (DNA): TGTGCCAGCAGTCCGGGACTACAAGAGACCCAGTACTTC.

Note on this clone: Here the CDR3 omits its conserved ending phenylalanine or tryptophan, so a read error is the likely source. The DNA is left out, because the CDR3 cannot be placed on it with certainty; the CDR3 is given as TCRdb lists it. The CDR3 loop reads CASSTLGGVLFY. The genes are TRBV9 and TRBJ1-1. Including both end residues, the CDR3 is 12 amino acids long. Germline lookup yields CDR1 SGDLS and CDR2 YYNGEE.

This clone turned up a few times. The chain uses TRBV18 and TRBJ1-2, with TRBD1 as a possible D gene (6 bases). The CDR3 is 14 residues long. Trimming stripped 3 bases from V and 1 base from J, with 9 bases between. In germline, CDR1 is KGHSH, CDR2 LQKENI. CDR3 region: CASSPGTSNYGYTF. The CDR3, as DNA: TGTGCCAGCTCACCCGGGACAAGTAACTATGGCTACACCTTC.

This chain connects TRBV7-2 to TRBJ2-1; 12 bases match TRBD1. Germline CDR1 and CDR2: SGHTA and FQGNSA. There are 16 residues in the CDR3. V shed 5 bases and J 9 bases; nucleotides not matched to a gene: 11. CDR3 DNA: TGTGCCAGCAGCCGCAACCGGGACAGGGGGCGTAGTGAGCAGTTCTTC. Residues: CASSRNRDRGRSEQFF. Looking up the rest from reference TRBV7-2 and TRBJ2-1 gives the full variable domain: GAGVSQSPSNKVTEKGKDVELRCDPISGHTALYWYRQSLGQGLEFLIYFQGNSAPDKSGLPSDRFSAERTGGSVSTLTIQRTQQEDSAVYLCASSRNRDRGRSEQFFGPGTRLTVL.

CDR3 protein: CASSYGQRLNQPQHF. The CDR3 DNA is TGTGCCAGCAGCTACGGACAAAGGCTCAATCAGCCCCAGCATTTT. The chain links TRBV11-2 to TRBJ1-5, with a possible D match to TRBD1 (5 bases). CDR1 and CDR2 (germline): SGHAT, FQNNGV. This CDR3 contains 15 residues. Trimming pared 4 bases from V and 3 bases from J, leaving 13 bases between. Full variable domain (missing parts from reference TRBV11-2 and TRBJ1-5): EAGVAQSPRYKIIEKRQSVAFWCNPISGHATLYWYQQILGQGPKLLIQFQNNGVVDDSQLPKDRFSAERLKGVDSTLKIQPAKLEDSAVYLCASSYGQRLNQPQHFGDGTRLSIL.

This clone turned up a few times. The gene calls are TRBV5-4 and TRBJ2-3; possibly TRBD1 or TRBD2 for D (5 bases each). The CDR3 sequence is 16 residues long. The ends were cut back, 5 bases at V and 0 bases at J, with 16 bases in the middle. CDR1 is SGHNT and CDR2 is YYREEE in the germline V gene (reference sequence). CDR3 nucleotides: TGTGCCAGCAGTCAACAGAAGGGGAGAAGCACAGATACGCAGTATTTT. Encoded protein: CASSQQKGRSTDTQYF. The whole variable domain, filled in from reference TRBV5-4 and TRBJ2-3, reads ETGVTQSPTHLIKTRGQQVTLRCSSQSGHNTVSWYQQALGQGPQFIFQYYREEENGRGNFPPRFSGLQFPNYSSELNVNALELDDSALYLCASSQQKGRSTDTQYFGPGTRLTVL.

This clone was seen a few times. V gene TRBV29-1 combines with J gene TRBJ2-5; D is unclear. V was cut by 3 bases and J by 2 bases, with 7 bases left in between. CDR3 size: 12 residues. Germline CDR1 reads SQVTM; CDR2 reads ANQGSEA. This CDR3 is CSVDDLQETQYF. Written as DNA, the CDR3 is TGCAGCGTTGATGACTTACAAGAGACCCAGTACTTC.

There are a few counts of this clone. CDR3 region: CASSLTTYRYEQYF. In nucleotides, the CDR3 is TGTGCCAGCAGTTTGACTACTTACCGCTACGAGCAGTACTTC. V usage is TRBV28 and J usage is TRBJ2-7; a weak D match, TRBD2 (5 bases). V was pared by 3 bases and J by 3 bases, with 12 bases between. The CDR3 loop spans 14 amino acids. Germline CDR1 is MDHEN and CDR2 is SYDVKM.

This clone showed up just a few times. The V gene is TRBV29-1, the J gene TRBJ2-7; TRBD2 agrees at 8 bases. This CDR3 comprises 15 residues. In germline, CDR1 is SQVTM, CDR2 ANQGSEA. V shed 4 bases, J shed 5 bases, and the junction held 13 bases outside the gene matches. CDR3 sequence: CSVVYVSGSSNEQYF. The CDR3 coding sequence is TGCAGCGTTGTATACGTGAGCGGGAGTTCCAACGAGCAGTACTTC.

This clone was recorded many times. CDR3 sequence (DNA): TGTGCCAGCAGCGTTCACCAGGGATACGAGCAGTACTTC. It encodes CASSVHQGYEQYF. The V and J genes are TRBV7-9 and TRBJ2-7, with a weak D call TRBD1 (5 bases). The CDR3 spans 13 residues. CDR1 SEHNR and CDR2 FQNEAQ come from the germline V gene (reference sequence). V gave up 5 bases and J gave up 4 bases, with 12 bases separating them.